Following are 23 T cell receptor beta chains from one sample sequenced in a study of cytomegalovirus exposure and HLA in healthy donors. Libraries were prepared by immunoSEQ multiplex PCR; TCRdb keeps only in-frame clonotypes and omits some of them. Here the sample spans about 280,000 clones, 85% to 90% being singletons. Sequenced: PBMCs. These TCRs come from a woman between 18 and 29 years old in good health and CMV-seronegative.

The chain has TRBV27 and TRBJ1-1; a weak D match, TRBD1 (6 bases). V was shortened by 8 bases and J by 4 bases, with 20 bases between the two germline ends. Germline CDR1 and CDR2: MNHEY and SMNVEV (reference sequence). The length of the CDR3 is 15 residues. The CDR3 coding sequence is TGTGCCAGCCGTATCCCGAAGGGGGTACGCACTGAAGCTTTCTTT. Its protein product is CASRIPKGVRTEAFF.

In its sample, this clone was seen once. The chain combines TRBV4-1 with TRBJ1-1; D gene uncertain. V was shortened by 6 bases and J by 0 bases, with 8 bases between the two germline ends. Germline CDR1 and CDR2: MGHRA and YSYEKL. CDR3 length: 13 residues. The CDR3 sequence: CASSGGLNTEAFF. CDR3 nucleotide sequence: TGCGCCAGCAGTGGCGGGCTGAACACTGAAGCTTTCTTT.

This chain joins TRBV2 and TRBJ1-1; 9 bases fit TRBD1. Germline-derived CDR1 and CDR2 are SNHLY and FYNNEI. The V gene end was trimmed by 5 bases and the J gene end by 4 bases; junction bases not matched to a gene: 5. This CDR3 comprises 14 residues. CDR3 loop: CASSHGTGTTEAFF. The CDR3 region has the DNA TGTGCCAGCAGTCACGGGACAGGGACCACTGAAGCTTTCTTT. Looking up the rest from reference TRBV2 and TRBJ1-1 gives the full variable domain: EPEVTQTPSHQVTQMGQEVILRCVPISNHLYFYWYRQILGQKVEFLVSFYNNEISEKSEIFDDQFSVERPDGSNFTLKIRSTKLEDSAMYFCASSHGTGTTEAFFGQGTRLTVV.

This clone was counted a single time. V and J are TRBV28 and TRBJ1-2, with D maybe TRBD1 (6 bases). V lost 4 bases and J 5 bases, leaving 11 bases between the germline ends. Germline assignment: CDR1 MDHEN and CDR2 SYDVKM. The CDR3 extends over 13 amino acids. Here the CDR3 DNA reads TGTGCCAGCAGTTCCGGACAGCCTTATGGCTACACCTTC. Translation: CASSSGQPYGYTF.

The chain employs TRBV9 and TRBJ2-2; perhaps TRBD2 as D (6 bases). The CDR3 consists of 13 residues. Germline CDR1 is SGDLS and CDR2 is YYNGEE. Trimming removed 0 bases at V and 8 bases at J, with 8 bases between. CDR3 in DNA: TGTGCCAGCAGCGTAGTGGGGGGAGGGGAGCTGTTTTTT. It translates to CASSVVGGGELFF.

The V gene is TRBV27, the J gene TRBJ1-1, with D possibly TRBD1 on 5 matching bases. Trimming left V 10 bases short and J 2 bases short, with 14 bases between. This CDR3 region has 13 residues. Germline CDR1 reads MNHEY; CDR2 reads SMNVEV (reference sequence). This chain's CDR3 is CATSPRANTEAFF. In nucleotides, the CDR3 is TGTGCCACATCCCCCAGGGCAAACACTGAAGCTTTCTTT.

This clone is a singleton in its sample. The rearrangement joins TRBV28 to TRBJ2-3, with a weak D call TRBD1 (5 bases). This CDR3 is built from 12 residues. V lost 7 bases and J lost 5, with 10 bases in between. The germline V gene encodes CDR1 MDHEN and CDR2 SYDVKM. CDR3 residues: CASKGSRDTQYF. CDR3 sequence (DNA): TGTGCCAGCAAGGGGTCCAGAGATACGCAGTATTTT.

CDR3 residues: CASKNPGGYGYTF. DNA of the CDR3: TGTGCCAGTAAGAATCCGGGGGGCTATGGCTACACCTTC. The chain combines TRBV19 with TRBJ1-2, with a weak D call TRBD1 (5 bases). V gave up 7 bases and J gave up 4 bases, with 13 bases separating them. Germline loops: CDR1 LNHDA, CDR2 SQIVND (reference sequence). There are 13 residues in the CDR3. The full variable domain, its missing parts supplied by reference TRBV19 and TRBJ1-2, is DGGITQSPKYLFRKEGQNVTLSCEQNLNHDAMYWYRQDPGQGLRLIYYSQIVNDFQKGDIAEGYSVSREKKESFPLTVTSAQKNPTAFYLCASKNPGGYGYTFGSGTRLTVV.

The V and J genes are TRBV4-1 and TRBJ1-4; D not certain. The CDR3 runs 17 residues. Trimming shortened V by 1 base and J by 6 bases, and 18 bases separated the two germline ends. Germline V gene sequence: CDR1 MGHRA, CDR2 YSYEKL. The CDR3 region has the DNA TGCGCCAGCAGCCAAGGCCGCATGACCCACCGGGATGAAAAACTGTTTTTT. Its translation is CASSQGRMTHRDEKLFF.

The DNA for the CDR3 is TGTGCCAGCAGTTACGGGGGGACAGGGGCGAACGAGCAGTACTTC. Protein sequence: CASSYGGTGANEQYF. V is TRBV6-5 and J is TRBJ2-7; the match to TRBD1 covers 10 bases. Germline CDR1 reads MNHEY; CDR2 reads SVGAGI. There are 15 residues in the CDR3. After removal of 2 bases from V and 5 bases from J, the junction contained 6 bases not matched to a gene.

V usage is TRBV28 and J usage is TRBJ2-5, with 11 positions matching TRBD1. CDR1 is MDHEN, CDR2 SYDVKM, per germline. The CDR3 is 18 residues long. V lost 3 bases and J lost 4; bases outside the gene matches: 13. CDR3 sequence reads: CASSFGTGGPQTRETQYF. CDR3 in DNA: TGTGCCAGCAGTTTCGGGACAGGGGGGCCGCAGACGAGAGAGACCCAGTACTTC.

This sequence joins TRBV11-2 and TRBJ2-7, with 12 bases fitting TRBD2. The CDR3 covers 18 residues. Unmatched junction bases numbered 17, after V lost 5 bases and J lost 6 bases. Germline CDR1 is SGHAT and CDR2 is FQNNGV. The CDR3 DNA follows: TGTGCCAGCAGCCGTCTAAAACTACTAGCGGGAGGAGGCGTCGAGCAGTACTTC. As protein: CASSRLKLLAGGGVEQYF.

J is TRBJ1-2 and V is TRBV7-2, with a possible D match to TRBD1 (6 bases). The V end was cut by 8 bases, the J end by 12 bases, with 22 bases between. CDR1 SGHTA and CDR2 FQGNSA come from the germline V gene. CDR3 size: 13 residues. As DNA, the CDR3 is TGTGCCAGCGCCCGGAACACAGGGAGAAGGGACACCTTC. This sequence encodes CASARNTGRRDTF.

V usage is TRBV28 and J usage is TRBJ1-4, with D perhaps TRBD1 (5 bases). Trimming left V 3 bases short and J 2 bases short, with 10 bases between. Germline lookup yields CDR1 MDHEN and CDR2 SYDVKM. This CDR3 region has 15 residues. The CDR3 nucleotides read TGTGCCAGCAGTTTGCCTCCAGGGACTAATGAAAAACTGTTTTTT. It yields the protein CASSLPPGTNEKLFF. Full variable domain (missing parts from reference TRBV28 and TRBJ1-4): DVKVTQSSRYLVKRTGEKVFLECVQDMDHENMFWYRQDPGLGLRLIYFSYDVKMKEKGDIPEGYSVSREKKERFSLILESASTNQTSMYLCASSLPPGTNEKLFFGSGTQLSVL.

The rearrangement links TRBV10-1 to TRBJ2-1; maybe TRBD2 (5 bases). V lost 3 bases to trimming and J lost 2 bases, with 11 bases between them. Germline CDR1 and CDR2: WNHNN and SYGVQD (reference sequence). The CDR3 spans 15 residues. This CDR3 is CASSDYAGPYNEQFF. The CDR3 bases are TGCGCCAGCAGTGATTACGCGGGCCCCTACAATGAGCAGTTCTTC.

V is TRBV13 and J is TRBJ1-1; 9 bases fit TRBD1. J gave up 1 base and V 3 bases, and 3 bases lay outside the gene matches. CDR3 length equals 15 residues. Germline lookup yields CDR1 PRHDT and CDR2 FYEKMQ (reference sequence). This chain's CDR3 is CASSLRGQGNTEAFF. The CDR3 DNA reads as TGTGCCAGCAGCTTGCGGGGACAGGGGAACACTGAAGCTTTCTTT.

J is TRBJ2-5 and V is TRBV5-4; D possibly corresponds to TRBD1 (5 bases). V gave up 0 bases and J gave up 5 bases, with 14 bases separating them. Germline CDR1 and CDR2: SGHNT and YYREEE (reference sequence). CDR3 length: 15 residues. The CDR3 here is CASSLEVGSGETQYF. The DNA for the CDR3 is TGTGCCAGCAGCTTGGAGGTAGGGTCAGGGGAGACCCAGTACTTC. Combining the CDR3 with reference TRBV5-4 and TRBJ2-5 gives the whole variable domain ETGVTQSPTHLIKTRGQQVTLRCSSQSGHNTVSWYQQALGQGPQFIFQYYREEENGRGNFPPRFSGLQFPNYSSELNVNALELDDSALYLCASSLEVGSGETQYFGPGTRLLVL.

The chain joins TRBV7-9 to TRBJ2-1; the D gene is possibly TRBD1 (6 bases). Deletions cut 1 base from V and 3 bases from J, with 16 bases between. This CDR3 spans 17 amino acids. CDR1 is SEHNR and CDR2 is FQNEAQ in the germline V gene (reference sequence). The CDR3 nucleotides are TGTGCCAGCAGCTTAGAGGGGAACAGGGTCATCTACAATGAGCAGTTCTTC. Protein sequence: CASSLEGNRVIYNEQFF.

The chain has TRBV19 and TRBJ2-1; 11 bases align to TRBD2. The ends lost 3 bases at V and 7 bases at J; junction bases unmatched: 2. Germline lookup yields CDR1 LNHDA and CDR2 SQIVND (reference sequence). The CDR3 has 14 residues. In DNA form, the CDR3 reads TGTGCCAGTAGTATGGGACTAGCGGTAAATGAGCAGTTCTTC. This sequence encodes CASSMGLAVNEQFF.

To note about this clone: Other DNA sequences in the same sample also yield this CDR3. This chain connects TRBV5-1 to TRBJ2-1, with 8 bases aligning to TRBD1. The germline V gene encodes CDR1 SGHRS and CDR2 YFSETQ. V gave up 0 bases and J gave up 9 bases; unmatched junction bases: 5. This CDR3 contains 14 residues. The CDR3 nucleotides are TGCGCCAGCAGCTTGGTCCAGGGGGCGGGTGAGCAGTTCTTC. It specifies CASSLVQGAGEQFF.

The V gene is TRBV9, the J gene TRBJ1-1; 8 positions match TRBD1. Trimming cost V 5 bases and J 3 bases; bases outside gene matches: 6. CDR1 and CDR2 (germline): SGDLS, YYNGEE. The CDR3 loop spans 14 amino acids. Here the CDR3 reads CASSPPGGHTEAFF. The CDR3 nucleotides read TGTGCCAGCAGTCCCCCAGGGGGCCACACTGAAGCTTTCTTT.

The chain carries TRBV18 and TRBJ1-5; weak D call: TRBD1 (5 bases). Trimming took 2 bases from V and 0 from J, leaving 8 bases between them. The CDR3 covers 15 residues. Per the germline V gene, CDR1 is KGHSH and CDR2 is LQKENI. CDR3 amino acids: CASSPGDYSNQPQHF. CDR3 DNA: TGTGCCAGCTCACCAGGGGACTATAGCAATCAGCCCCAGCATTTT.

The rearrangement links TRBV2 to TRBJ2-7, with 8 nucleotides matching TRBD1. The CDR3 spans 13 residues. Germline V gene sequence: CDR1 SNHLY, CDR2 FYNNEI. Unmatched junction bases numbered 13, after V lost 9 bases and J lost 9 bases. The CDR3 coding sequence is TGTGCCAGTAAGGACAGGGTAACAATTGGGCAGTACTTC. As protein: CASKDRVTIGQYF.